These 19 T cell receptor beta chains were sequenced from one sample in a study of T cells in Graves' hyperthyroidism and ophthalmopathy. Regions amplified from RNA transcripts were the TCR beta CDR3 regions. First-round RT-PCR of the TCR CDR3 relied on the HTBI primer set. TCRdb called the multiplex PCR reads again in MiXCR, with one record for every CDR3 protein. This sample has 350,000 to 400,000 distinct CDR3 sequences, with 19% found just once. The sequencing sample was made of blood. These receptors were obtained from a woman aged 18-29 years with Graves' hyperthyroidism.

The J gene is TRBJ1-5, the V gene TRBV11-2; perhaps TRBD1 as D (6 bases). V was cut by 5 bases and J by 2 bases, with 19 bases left in between. This CDR3 has 17 amino acids. Germline V gives CDR1 SGHAT, CDR2 FQNNGV. The CDR3 region is CASSQSPGGVGNQPQHF. CDR3 nucleotide sequence: TGTGCCAGCAGCCAGTCCCCGGGGGGCGTTGGCAATCAGCCCCAGCATTTT.

In its sample, this clonotype was seen many times. V is TRBV19 and J is TRBJ1-1; D is possibly TRBD1 (6 bases). Trimming stripped 6 bases from V and 3 bases from J, with 17 bases between. Germline-derived CDR1 and CDR2 are LNHDA and SQIVND (reference sequence). The CDR3 covers 15 residues. The CDR3 bases are TGTGCCAGTAGCACCGGGGGCCGCGGCCACACTGAAGCTTTCTTT. Translating it yields CASSTGGRGHTEAFF.

This clonotype was observed many times. This chain links TRBV28 with TRBJ1-3; D uncertain. This CDR3 has 16 amino acids. Germline assignment: CDR1 MDHEN and CDR2 SYDVKM. V was clipped by 4 bases and J by 8 bases, with 21 bases between them. CDR3 nucleotide sequence: TGTGCCAGCAGTTCCAAGACGGGATTTATCGGGTACACCATATATTTT. This encodes CASSSKTGFIGYTIYF.

This clonotype was counted at least ten times. The V call is TRBV24-1, the J call TRBJ1-2, with 9 bases fitting TRBD1. Trimming cost V 3 bases and J 2 bases; bases outside gene matches: 6. In germline, CDR1 is KGHDR, CDR2 SFDVKD. This CDR3 contains 16 residues. In DNA, the CDR3 is TGTGCCACCAGTGATCCTCCCGGGACAGGGAACTATGGCTACACCTTC. Translation: CATSDPPGTGNYGYTF.

The chain uses TRBV5-1 and TRBJ1-5, with D tentatively TRBD1 (5 bases). Germline CDR1 is SGHRS and CDR2 is YFSETQ. The CDR3 runs 14 residues. V was cut by 0 bases and J by 7 bases, with 11 bases left in between. CDR3 in DNA: TGCGCCAGCAGCTTGGACGCCAGGGAACAGCCCCAGCATTTT. Encoded protein: CASSLDAREQPQHF. The full variable domain, completed using reference TRBV5-1 and TRBJ1-5, is KAGVTQTPRYLIKTRGQQVTLSCSPISGHRSVSWYQQTPGQGLQFLFEYFSETQRNKGNFPGRFSGRQFSNSRSEMNVSTLELGDSALYLCASSLDAREQPQHFGDGTRLSIL.

On this clonotype: An end of the junction differs from the germline gene, which may be a read error. This sequence joins TRBV30 and TRBJ1-1, with D unresolved. Per germline, CDR1 GTSNPN and CDR2 SVGIG (reference sequence). The CDR3 loop spans 14 amino acids. In DNA, the CDR3 is TGTGCCTGGAAACCCCCCGGGAGATACACTGAAGCTTCCTTT. Translation gives CAWKPPGRYTEASF.

This clonotype showed up many times. V is TRBV5-1 and J is TRBJ1-3; D is perhaps TRBD1 (6 bases). The germline V gene encodes CDR1 SGHRS and CDR2 YFSETQ. Trimming took off 4 bases at V and 4 bases at J, with 15 bases between the two ends. The CDR3 length is 15 residues. The CDR3 protein is CASSLADSEGNTIYF. For the CDR3, the DNA is TGCGCCAGCAGCCTGGCGGACAGTGAAGGAAACACCATATATTTT.

This clonotype showed up many times. Mismatch with germline at one junction end may stem from a read error. V and J are TRBV6-5 and TRBJ2-7, with D uncertain. CDR3 size: 14 residues. Germline CDR1 MNHEY, CDR2 SVGAGI. This chain's CDR3 is CASSYRATAYGQYF. As DNA, the CDR3 is TGTGCCAGCAGTTATAGGGCGACCGCCTACGGGCAGTACTTC.

Points on this clonotype: With a much larger clone just one base away, this may be a read error. This chain connects TRBV12-3 or TRBV12-4 to TRBJ1-6; D is ambiguous. Trimming took 8 bases from V and 4 from J, leaving 15 bases between them. This CDR3 spans 15 amino acids. This chain's CDR3 is CASWRAALYNSPLHF. The CDR3, as DNA: TGTGCCAGCTGGCGGGCGGCTCTATATAATTCACCCCTCCACTTT.

The chain employs TRBV2 and TRBJ2-5; TRBD2 might be the D (6 bases). This CDR3 region has 14 residues. Between the trimmed V and J ends, which lost 7 bases and 2 bases, there was a span of 14 bases. CDR1 and CDR2 (germline): SNHLY, FYNNEI. CDR3 protein: CASNRAGGQETQYF. The CDR3 DNA reads TGTGCCAGCAATCGTGCTGGGGGGCAAGAGACCCAGTACTTC.

Details on this clonotype: Germline is not matched at one junction end, which may reflect a read error. This chain joins TRBV7-2 and TRBJ1-6, with a weak D call TRBD1 (6 bases). There are 16 residues in the CDR3. Germline CDR1 reads SGHTA; CDR2 reads FQGNSA. The CDR3 sequence is CASSLQGSSYNSALHF. CDR3 in DNA: TGTGCCAGCAGCTTGCAGGGGAGCTCCTATAATTCAGCCCTCCACTTT. Supplemented by reference TRBV7-2 and TRBJ1-6, the full variable domain reads GAGVSQSPSNKVTEKGKDVELRCDPISGHTALYWYRQSLGQGLEFLIYFQGNSAPDKSGLPSDRFSAERTGGSVSTLTIQRTQQEDSAVYLCASSLQGSSYNSALHFGNGTRLTVT.

The chain is built from TRBV20-1 and TRBJ1-6; D is unclear. V was trimmed by 1 base and J by 6 bases, leaving 13 bases between them. The CDR3 runs to 15 residues. Germline V gene sequence: CDR1 DFQATT, CDR2 SNEGSKA (reference sequence). The CDR3 DNA sequence: TGCAGTGCTAGAGTTCGGGGTAGGGCTAATTCACCCCTCCACTTT. This encodes CSARVRGRANSPLHF.

The chain joins TRBV4-1 to TRBJ1-5, with D uncertain. CDR3 length equals 15 residues. CDR1 is MGHRA and CDR2 is YSYEKL in the germline V gene. Trimming took off 0 bases at V and 6 bases at J, with 12 bases between the two ends. The CDR3 sequence: CASSQDAIGSQPQHF. CDR3 sequence (DNA): TGCGCCAGCAGCCAAGATGCCATAGGGAGTCAGCCCCAGCATTTT.

In this sample, this clonotype turned up many times. The chain recombines TRBV20-1 with TRBJ1-1; D not certain. CDR1 DFQATT and CDR2 SNEGSKA come from the germline V gene (reference sequence). Trimming took off 5 bases at V and 1 base at J, with 8 bases between the two ends. This CDR3 region has 12 residues. The CDR3 DNA reads as TGCAGTGCTTTCAGCCAGAACACTGAAGCTTTCTTT. It codes for CSAFSQNTEAFF.

This clonotype was detected a few times. The chain couples TRBV7-9 to TRBJ1-2; D call uncertain. V shed 4 bases and J shed 7 bases, with 7 bases lying between them. The germline gives CDR1 SEHNR, CDR2 FQNEAQ (reference sequence). The CDR3 is 11 amino acids. The DNA of the CDR3 is TGTGCCAGCAGCTCCTTAAGTGGCTACACCTTC. Protein: CASSSLSGYTF.

The sample holds many counts of this clonotype. The chain carries TRBV7-9 and TRBJ1-1; D is unresolved. CDR3 size: 14 residues. Trimming pared 5 bases from V and 1 base from J, leaving 11 bases between. Looked up from germline, CDR1 is SEHNR and CDR2 is FQNEAQ (reference sequence). The DNA for the CDR3 is TGTGCCAGCAGCCCGCCCTCCGGGAACACTGAAGCTTTCTTT. Encoded protein: CASSPPSGNTEAFF.

V is TRBV20-1 and J is TRBJ1-1; D unresolved. The CDR3 spans 10 residues. V was trimmed by 3 bases and J by 7 bases, leaving 6 bases between them. Germline V gene sequence: CDR1 DFQATT, CDR2 SNEGSKA (reference sequence). In DNA, the CDR3 is TGCAGTGCTAGGCATGGTGAAGCTTTCTTT. Translating gives CSARHGEAFF.

This clonotype was recorded many times. The chain carries TRBV6-1 and TRBJ1-3; D is possibly TRBD1 (6 bases). V gave up 5 bases and J gave up 8 bases, with 25 bases separating them. This CDR3 has 17 amino acids. Germline CDR1 MNHNS, CDR2 SASEGT. DNA of the CDR3: TGTGCCAGCAGTCCTACCCGTGGGGGGCGCGTGACCCACACCATATATTTT. This gives the protein CASSPTRGGRVTHTIYF.

This clonotype was picked up many times. The chain couples TRBV10-3 to TRBJ2-5; weak D call: TRBD1 (6 bases). CDR1 and CDR2 (germline): ENHRY, SYGVKD. V was pared by 11 bases and J by 1 base, with 14 bases between. The CDR3 sequence is 13 residues long. CDR3 sequence: CAAQGSRQETQYF. In nucleotides, the CDR3 is TGTGCCGCCCAGGGGTCGCGCCAAGAGACCCAGTACTTC.